A selection of T cell receptor beta chains follows, all from one sample in a study of spatial heterogeneity in lung cancer. TCRdb analysed the 5' RACE reads with MiXCR anew, one entry per CDR3 protein. The sample records around 41,000 distinct CDR3 sequences, approximately 7% being singletons. Source: PBMCs, taken at surgery. These receptors all come from a female donor with early-stage non-small cell lung cancer. Each CDR3 is given with its conserved first and last residue. D genes are given only for firm matches. Expanded clones get a size class; other rows say once, few or many, or leave the size out.

D gene,V gene,J gene,clone size,CDR3 DNA,CDR3 protein
.,TRBV6-5,TRBJ2-7,few,TGTGCCAGCAGGCCAAACGGGGCCGGCCTCTCCTACGAGCAGTACTTC,CASRPNGAGLSYEQYF
.,TRBV14,TRBJ1-1,.,TGTGCCAGCAGCCCTTTGAACACTGAAGCTTTCTTT,CASSPLNTEAFF
.,TRBV20-1,TRBJ1-5,.,TGCAGTGCTAGAGATCGTGGGGGCGGTCAGCCCCAGCATTTT,CSARDRGGGQPQHF
TRBD1,TRBV7-3,TRBJ2-2,.,TGTGCCAGCAGCTTCCCGACAGGGGGCAACACCGGGGAGCTGTTTTTT,CASSFPTGGNTGELFF
TRBD2,TRBV2,TRBJ2-3,.,TGTGCCAGCAGTGACGGGGCTAGCGGGGGCACAGATACGCAGTATTTT,CASSDGASGGTDTQYF
TRBD2,TRBV6-5,TRBJ2-1,few,TGTGCCAGCAGTCTTACTAGCGGGGGATATGAGCAGTTCTTC,CASSLTSGGYEQFF
TRBD2,TRBV4-1,TRBJ2-7,few,TGCGCCAGCAGCCAGGATCCTAGCGGGGCAAAGGCGTACGAGCAGTACTTC,CASSQDPSGAKAYEQYF
.,TRBV7-6,TRBJ1-4,.,TGTGCCAGCAGCCAACGACAGAGTCCAACTAATGAAAAACTGTTTTTT,CASSQRQSPTNEKLFF
TRBD1,TRBV6-6,TRBJ1-4,many,TGTGCCAGCAGTTCTGGACAGGGGGCGCAGATTAATGAAAAACTGTTTTTT,CASSSGQGAQINEKLFF
.,TRBV7-2,TRBJ2-6,many,TGTGCCAGCAGCTTAGGGGCTTTTTCTGGGGCCAACGTCCTGACTTTC,CASSLGAFSGANVLTF
.,TRBV6-2/TRBV6-3,TRBJ1-1,.,TGTGCCAGCATTAACGCTATATTCGGCCACCCGGCTTTCTTT,CASINAIFGHPAFF